This record concerns one TCR beta chain sequence. Study processing details: Counts of nucleated cells, estimated from reference gene primer amplification, were obtained. TCRdb keeps only in-frame clones here, not all; method: immunoSEQ multiplex PCR. The V and J calls and clone size were taken over from that table, and D and trimming were inferred from the DNA. In the table there are approximately 150,000 clones, just under 90% of which are singletons. The data were taken from a study of blood T cell repertoires in COVID-19. V shed 9 bases, J shed 2 bases, and the junction held 8 bases outside the gene matches. Germline assignment: CDR1 MGHDK and CDR2 SYGVNS. The CDR3 has 14 residues.

Specimen: peripheral blood. The sequence was collected from a woman in her forties or fifties with active or convalescent COVID-19. The chain recombines TRBV25-1 with TRBJ1-1; TRBD1 matches 8 bases. CDR3: CASKEQGENTEAFF. The CDR3 nucleotides are TGTGCCAGTAAAGAACAGGGGGAAAACACTGAAGCTTTCTTT.